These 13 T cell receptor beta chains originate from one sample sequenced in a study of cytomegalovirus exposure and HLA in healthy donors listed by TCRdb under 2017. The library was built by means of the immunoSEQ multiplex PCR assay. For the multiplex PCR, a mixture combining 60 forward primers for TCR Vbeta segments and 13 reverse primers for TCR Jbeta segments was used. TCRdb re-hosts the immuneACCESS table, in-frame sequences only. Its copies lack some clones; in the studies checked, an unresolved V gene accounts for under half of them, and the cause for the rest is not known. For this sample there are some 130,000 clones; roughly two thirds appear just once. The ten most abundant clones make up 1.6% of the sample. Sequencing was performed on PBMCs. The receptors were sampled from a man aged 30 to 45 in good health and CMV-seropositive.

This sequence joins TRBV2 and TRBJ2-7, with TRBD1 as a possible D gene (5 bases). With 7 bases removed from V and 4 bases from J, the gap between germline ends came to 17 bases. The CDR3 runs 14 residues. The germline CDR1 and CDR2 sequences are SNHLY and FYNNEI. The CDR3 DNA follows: TGTGCCAGCAAGGTTCAGGGCCCAATATACGAGCAGTACTTC. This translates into CASKVQGPIYEQYF.

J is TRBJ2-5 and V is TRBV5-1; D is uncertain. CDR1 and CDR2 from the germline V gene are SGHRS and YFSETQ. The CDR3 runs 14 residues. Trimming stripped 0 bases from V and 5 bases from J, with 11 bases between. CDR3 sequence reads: CASSLEPGAETQYF. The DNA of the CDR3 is TGCGCCAGCAGCTTGGAACCTGGAGCGGAGACCCAGTACTTC.

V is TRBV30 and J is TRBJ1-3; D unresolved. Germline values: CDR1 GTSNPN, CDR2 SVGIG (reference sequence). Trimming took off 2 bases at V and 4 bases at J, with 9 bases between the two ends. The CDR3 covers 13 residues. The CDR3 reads CAWSTAGGNTIYF. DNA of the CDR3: TGTGCCTGGAGTACGGCCGGGGGAAACACCATATATTTT.

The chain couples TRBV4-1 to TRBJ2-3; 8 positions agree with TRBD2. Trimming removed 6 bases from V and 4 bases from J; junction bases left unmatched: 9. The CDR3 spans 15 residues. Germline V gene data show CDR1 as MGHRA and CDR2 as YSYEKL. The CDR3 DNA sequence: TGCGCCAGCAGACCCGGACTAGCCAACCCAGATACGCAGTATTTT. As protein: CASRPGLANPDTQYF.

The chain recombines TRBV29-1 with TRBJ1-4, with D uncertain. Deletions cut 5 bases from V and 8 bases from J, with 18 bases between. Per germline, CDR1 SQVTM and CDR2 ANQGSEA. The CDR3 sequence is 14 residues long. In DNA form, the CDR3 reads TGCAGCGTTCGGTGGCGAGGGTTCAGGGAAAAACTGTTTTTT. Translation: CSVRWRGFREKLFF.

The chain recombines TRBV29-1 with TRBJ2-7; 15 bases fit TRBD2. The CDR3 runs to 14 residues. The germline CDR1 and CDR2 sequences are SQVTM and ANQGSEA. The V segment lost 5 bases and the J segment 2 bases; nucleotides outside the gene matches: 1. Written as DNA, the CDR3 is TGCAGCGTTTGGACTAGCGGGAGGGCCTACGAGCAGTACTTC. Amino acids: CSVWTSGRAYEQYF.

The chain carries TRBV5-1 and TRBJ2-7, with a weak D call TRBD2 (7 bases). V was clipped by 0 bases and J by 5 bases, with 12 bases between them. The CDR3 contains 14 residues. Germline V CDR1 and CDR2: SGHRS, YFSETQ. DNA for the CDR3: TGCGCCAGCAGCTTGGGGCGGGGGCCCCACGAGCAGTACTTC. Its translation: CASSLGRGPHEQYF.

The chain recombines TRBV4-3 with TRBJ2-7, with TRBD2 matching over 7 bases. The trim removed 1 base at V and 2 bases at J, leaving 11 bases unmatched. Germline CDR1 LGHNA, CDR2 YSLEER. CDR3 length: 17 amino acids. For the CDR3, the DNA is TGCGCCAGCAGCCAAGCGCCGCTAGCGGAGGCGGCCTACGAGCAGTACTTC. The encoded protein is CASSQAPLAEAAYEQYF.

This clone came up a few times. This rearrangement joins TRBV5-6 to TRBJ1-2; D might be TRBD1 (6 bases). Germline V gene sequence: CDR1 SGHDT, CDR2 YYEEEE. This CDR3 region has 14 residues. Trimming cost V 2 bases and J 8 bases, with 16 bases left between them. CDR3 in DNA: TGTGCCAGCAGCTTATTGTCAGGGGCCCTGGGCTACACCTTC. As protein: CASSLLSGALGYTF.

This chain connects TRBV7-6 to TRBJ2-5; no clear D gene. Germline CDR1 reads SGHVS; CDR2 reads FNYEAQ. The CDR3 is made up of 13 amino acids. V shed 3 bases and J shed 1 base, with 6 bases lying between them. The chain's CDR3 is CASSFSFQETQYF. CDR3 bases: TGTGCCAGCAGCTTTAGTTTCCAAGAGACCCAGTACTTC. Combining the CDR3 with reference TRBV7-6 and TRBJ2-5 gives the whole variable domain GAGVSQSPRYKVTKRGQDVALRCDPISGHVSLYWYRQALGQGPEFLTYFNYEAQQDKSGLPNDRFSAERPEGSISTLTIQRTEQRDSAMYRCASSFSFQETQYFGPGTRLLVL.

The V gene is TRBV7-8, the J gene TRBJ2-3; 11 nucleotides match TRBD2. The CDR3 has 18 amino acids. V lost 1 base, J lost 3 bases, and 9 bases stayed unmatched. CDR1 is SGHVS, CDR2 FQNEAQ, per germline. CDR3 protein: CASSLGITSGRGTDTQYF. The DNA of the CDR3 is TGTGCCAGCAGCTTAGGCATCACTAGCGGGAGAGGGACAGATACGCAGTATTTT.

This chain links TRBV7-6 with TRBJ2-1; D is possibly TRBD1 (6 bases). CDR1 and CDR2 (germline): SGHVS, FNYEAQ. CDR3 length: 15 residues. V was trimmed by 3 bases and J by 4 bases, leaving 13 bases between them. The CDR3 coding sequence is TGTGCCAGCAGCTTGATGACAGGAATTTACAATGAGCAGTTCTTC. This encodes CASSLMTGIYNEQFF.

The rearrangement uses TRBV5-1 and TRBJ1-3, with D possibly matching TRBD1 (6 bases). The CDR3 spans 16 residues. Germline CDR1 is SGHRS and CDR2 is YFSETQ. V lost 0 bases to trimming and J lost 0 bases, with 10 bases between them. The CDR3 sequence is CASSLGQANSGNTIYF. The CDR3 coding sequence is TGCGCCAGCAGCTTGGGACAGGCAAACTCTGGAAACACCATATATTTT.